These 25 T cell receptor beta chains originate from one sample sequenced in a study of PD-L1 blockade in urothelial cancer (dated by TCRdb to 2016 to 2017). Libraries came from the immunoSEQ multiplex PCR assay. TCRdb mirrors the immuneACCESS table, restricted to in-frame sequences. Some clones are absent from its copies; in checked studies, under half trace to an unresolved V gene, and the reason for the others is unknown. Within this sample are around 130,000 clones, with approximately 84% of them counted one time only. About 2.9% of the sample comes from the top ten. The meaning of the sample's time point label: pretreatment peripheral blood. The sample here was PBMCs, taken around atezolizumab (anti-PD-L1) treatment. These receptors all come from a man aged 45 to 65 with urothelial cancer.

The chain couples TRBV6-1 to TRBJ2-7; 7 positions agree with TRBD1. CDR1 and CDR2 from the germline V gene are MNHNS and SASEGT. This CDR3 contains 16 residues. Trimming took 0 bases from V and 7 from J; bases not matched to a gene: 12. The CDR3 nucleotides are TGTGCCAGCAGTGAAGCGTGGGCAGGGGGAGTTGGGGAGCAGTACTTC. Translating it yields CASSEAWAGGVGEQYF.

The V and J genes are TRBV4-1 and TRBJ2-7, with D possibly TRBD1 on 6 matching bases. The CDR3 contains 13 residues. Trimming cost V 4 bases and J 2 bases, with 9 bases left between them. Germline V gene lookup returns CDR1 MGHRA and CDR2 YSYEKL. Here the CDR3 reads CASSRDKAYEQYF. The CDR3 DNA reads as TGCGCCAGCAGCCGGGACAAAGCCTACGAGCAGTACTTC.

The rearrangement uses TRBV5-1 and TRBJ2-1; 9 positions agree with TRBD2. In germline, CDR1 is SGHRS, CDR2 YFSETQ. V gave up 4 bases and J gave up 5 bases; unmatched junction bases: 7. The CDR3 loop spans 15 amino acids. The CDR3 bases are TGCGCCAGCAGCCGACCGACTAGCGGACACAATGAGCAGTTCTTC. Its protein product is CASSRPTSGHNEQFF. Using reference TRBV5-1 and TRBJ2-1 for the parts outside the CDR3, the full variable domain is KAGVTQTPRYLIKTRGQQVTLSCSPISGHRSVSWYQQTPGQGLQFLFEYFSETQRNKGNFPGRFSGRQFSNSRSEMNVSTLELGDSALYLCASSRPTSGHNEQFFGPGTRLTVL.

The J gene is TRBJ2-1, the V gene TRBV15; TRBD2 matches at 13 bases. V lost 4 bases, J lost 0 bases, and 9 bases stayed unmatched. CDR1 LNHNV and CDR2 YYDKDF come from the germline V gene (reference sequence). CDR3 length: 19 amino acids. Written as DNA, the CDR3 is TGTGCCACCAGCACCACTTGGACTAGCGGGGGAAGCTCCTACAATGAGCAGTTCTTC. Amino acid sequence: CATSTTWTSGGSSYNEQFF.

This clone was observed a single time. V and J are TRBV2 and TRBJ1-5; a possible D gene is TRBD1 (6 bases). The CDR3 has 15 residues. Germline lookup yields CDR1 SNHLY and CDR2 FYNNEI. Trimming cost V 6 bases and J 4 bases, with 16 bases left between them. The CDR3 region is CASSAIRTGNQPQHF. CDR3 bases: TGTGCCAGCAGCGCCATCAGAACAGGGAATCAGCCCCAGCATTTT.

This clone was observed once. The chain uses TRBV5-1 and TRBJ2-7; 8 nucleotides line up with TRBD2. The V gene end was trimmed by 0 bases and the J gene end by 0 bases; junction bases not matched to a gene: 2. The CDR3 is 15 residues long. CDR1 is SGHRS, CDR2 YFSETQ, per germline. This CDR3 reads CASSLGGRLSYEQYF. CDR3 DNA sequence: TGCGCCAGCAGCTTGGGCGGGAGGCTCTCCTACGAGCAGTACTTC.

V is TRBV20-1 and J is TRBJ2-7, with D perhaps TRBD2 (6 bases). Germline V gene lookup returns CDR1 DFQATT and CDR2 SNEGSKA (reference sequence). The CDR3 extends over 11 amino acids. Trimming pared 6 bases from V and 4 bases from J, leaving 10 bases between. In DNA form, the CDR3 reads TGCAGTGCCACCGGGGGATACGAGCAGTACTTC. Protein: CSATGGYEQYF.

This clone was observed a few times. This sequence joins TRBV6-1 and TRBJ2-3; D may be TRBD2 (5 bases). The germline V gene has CDR1 MNHNS and CDR2 SASEGT. V dropped 2 bases and J dropped 1 base, with 7 bases sitting between them. This CDR3 contains 14 residues. In DNA form, the CDR3 reads TGTGCCAGCAGTGAATCAGCGGGCACAGATACGCAGTATTTT. Translation: CASSESAGTDTQYF.

The chain is built from TRBV28 and TRBJ2-7; 7 bases map to TRBD1. Germline assignment: CDR1 MDHEN and CDR2 SYDVKM. V lost 8 bases to trimming and J lost 0 bases; unmatched junction nucleotides: 7. CDR3 size: 14 residues. This CDR3 is CASVPGTVSYEQYF. CDR3 sequence (DNA): TGTGCCAGCGTCCCCGGGACAGTCTCCTACGAGCAGTACTTC.

The rearrangement joins TRBV28 to TRBJ1-5; D not resolved. Between the trimmed V and J ends, which lost 11 bases and 2 bases, there was a span of 19 bases. This CDR3 is built from 15 residues. CDR1 is MDHEN and CDR2 is SYDVKM in the germline V gene. DNA for the CDR3: TGTGCCGGAGGGAACACCGACTACGGCAATCAGCCCCAGCATTTT. Residues: CAGGNTDYGNQPQHF. Supplemented by reference TRBV28 and TRBJ1-5, the full variable domain reads DVKVTQSSRYLVKRTGEKVFLECVQDMDHENMFWYRQDPGLGLRLIYFSYDVKMKEKGDIPEGYSVSREKKERFSLILESASTNQTSMYLCAGGNTDYGNQPQHFGDGTRLSIL.

This chain joins TRBV27 and TRBJ2-7; 9 nucleotides agree with TRBD2. The CDR3 is 16 residues long. The trim removed 4 bases at V and 7 bases at J, leaving 14 bases unmatched. Germline lookup yields CDR1 MNHEY and CDR2 SMNVEV (reference sequence). The CDR3 nucleotides are TGTGCCAGCAGTTGGCTAGCGGGACCTCCCCTAGGAGAGCAGTACTTC. It codes for CASSWLAGPPLGEQYF.

CDR3 region: CASSLVGGQNTEAFF. In DNA, the CDR3 is TGTGCCAGCAGCTTAGTTGGGGGACAGAACACTGAAGCTTTCTTT. The chain couples TRBV7-9 to TRBJ1-1, with D possibly matching TRBD1 (6 bases). The germline V and J ends were trimmed by 1 base and 1 base, with 10 bases remaining between them. The CDR3 spans 15 residues. Germline-derived CDR1 and CDR2 are SEHNR and FQNEAQ (reference sequence). The full variable domain, rest sourced from reference TRBV7-9 and TRBJ1-1, is DTGVSQNPRHKITKRGQNVTFRCDPISEHNRLYWYRQTLGQGPEFLTYFQNEAQLEKSRLLSDRFSAERPKGSFSTLEIQRTEQGDSAMYLCASSLVGGQNTEAFFGQGTRLTVV.

The V call is TRBV5-6, the J call TRBJ1-5; the match to TRBD1 covers 7 bases. Germline V CDR1 and CDR2: SGHDT, YYEEEE. The length of the CDR3 is 14 residues. V shed 4 bases, J shed 2 bases, and the junction held 3 bases outside the gene matches. Here the CDR3 reads CASSIGQGNQPQHF. CDR3 in DNA: TGTGCCAGCAGCATCGGACAGGGCAATCAGCCCCAGCATTTT. Complete variable domain (other parts from reference TRBV5-6 and TRBJ1-5): DAGVTQSPTHLIKTRGQQVTLRCSPKSGHDTVSWYQQALGQGPQFIFQYYEEEERQRGNFPDRFSGHQFPNYSSELNVNALLLGDSALYLCASSIGQGNQPQHFGDGTRLSIL.

Written as DNA, the CDR3 is TGTGCCAGCAGTTTCCGGACGGGACTAGCGGGAGCCTCGAACACCGGGGAGCTGTTTTTT. The encoded protein is CASSFRTGLAGASNTGELFF. This rearrangement joins TRBV28 to TRBJ2-2; 14 nucleotides match TRBD2. The CDR3 spans 20 residues. Germline trimming cut 3 bases from V and 0 bases from J; bases unmatched to any gene: 9. Looked up from germline, CDR1 is MDHEN and CDR2 is SYDVKM.

The chain uses TRBV5-1 and TRBJ2-3; D unclear. V was shortened by 0 bases and J by 4 bases, with 12 bases between the two germline ends. The CDR3 contains 15 residues. From germline, CDR1 is SGHRS and CDR2 YFSETQ. CDR3 amino acids: CASSLGQSDPDTQYF. CDR3 bases: TGCGCCAGCAGCTTGGGTCAGAGCGACCCAGATACGCAGTATTTT.

The V call is TRBV9, the J call TRBJ1-5; D call uncertain. The germline CDR1 and CDR2 sequences are SGDLS and YYNGEE. Trimming stripped 4 bases from V and 2 bases from J, with 7 bases between. There are 13 residues in the CDR3. This CDR3 reads CASSPRGNQPQHF. CDR3 sequence (DNA): TGTGCCAGCAGCCCCCGGGGCAATCAGCCCCAGCATTTT.

The genes are TRBV5-1 and TRBJ1-5; maybe TRBD1 (5 bases). The V end lost 0 bases, the J end lost 4 bases, and 14 bases lay between the germline ends. The CDR3 has 16 amino acids. CDR1 is SGHRS, CDR2 YFSETQ, per germline. For the CDR3, the DNA is TGCGCCAGCAGCTTGGGTCCCCCCGGGGGGAATCAGCCCCAGCATTTT. This sequence encodes CASSLGPPGGNQPQHF.

J is TRBJ2-5 and V is TRBV2; possible D gene TRBD1, 5 bases. CDR3 length: 13 residues. Trimming took 11 bases from V and 4 from J, leaving 17 bases between them. CDR1 and CDR2 from the germline V gene are SNHLY and FYNNEI. As DNA, the CDR3 is TGTGCCGGGGCGGAGCGAAGAGGAGAGACCCAGTACTTC. Its protein product is CAGAERRGETQYF. Combining the CDR3 with reference TRBV2 and TRBJ2-5 gives the whole variable domain EPEVTQTPSHQVTQMGQEVILRCVPISNHLYFYWYRQILGQKVEFLVSFYNNEISEKSEIFDDQFSVERPDGSNFTLKIRSTKLEDSAMYFCAGAERRGETQYFGPGTRLLVL.

V is TRBV30 and J is TRBJ2-5, with 12 bases that match TRBD2. This CDR3 has 16 residues. Germline V gene sequence: CDR1 GTSNPN, CDR2 SVGIG (reference sequence). V dropped 0 bases and J dropped 7; count of bases not matched to a gene: 9. CDR3 in amino acids: CAWSVPATSGSGTQYF. In DNA, the CDR3 is TGTGCCTGGAGTGTTCCTGCGACTAGCGGGAGTGGGACCCAGTACTTC.

The rearrangement links TRBV27 to TRBJ2-7; possible D gene TRBD1, 6 bases. Trimming took 9 bases from V and 4 from J, leaving 22 bases between them. The CDR3 consists of 15 residues. Germline V gene data show CDR1 as MNHEY and CDR2 as SMNVEV (reference sequence). The CDR3: CASGGLQGVRYEQYF. The CDR3 DNA is TGTGCCAGTGGGGGCCTACAGGGCGTAAGGTACGAGCAGTACTTC.

The chain uses TRBV13 and TRBJ1-2; a possible D gene is TRBD1 (5 bases). This CDR3 spans 14 amino acids. V lost 8 bases and J 4 bases, leaving 17 bases between the germline ends. Looked up from germline, CDR1 is PRHDT and CDR2 is FYEKMQ (reference sequence). The CDR3 here is CASAPEGSGYGYTF. CDR3 coding DNA: TGTGCCAGCGCACCGGAGGGGTCAGGCTATGGCTACACCTTC.

The J gene is TRBJ1-5, the V gene TRBV6-6; D is uncertain. The CDR3 consists of 13 residues. Germline V gives CDR1 MNHNY, CDR2 SVGAGI (reference sequence). The germline V and J ends were trimmed by 0 bases and 5 bases, with 5 bases remaining between them. The CDR3 sequence: CASSYSGDQPQHF. The CDR3 region has the DNA TGTGCCAGCAGTTACTCGGGAGATCAGCCCCAGCATTTT.

The V call is TRBV15, the J call TRBJ2-7; tentatively, D is TRBD1 (5 bases). Between the trimmed V and J ends, which lost 4 bases and 3 bases, there was a span of 16 bases. CDR3 size: 15 residues. The germline V gene encodes CDR1 LNHNV and CDR2 YYDKDF (reference sequence). The CDR3 loop reads CATSNALTASYEQYF. The DNA of the CDR3 is TGTGCCACCAGCAACGCTTTGACAGCAAGCTACGAGCAGTACTTC.

The chain recombines TRBV28 with TRBJ2-1; TRBD1 matches 9 bases. Germline-derived CDR1 and CDR2 are MDHEN and SYDVKM. Unmatched junction bases numbered 4, after V lost 8 bases and J lost 2 bases. This CDR3 region has 14 residues. The CDR3 DNA reads TGTGCCAGCGGGCGGGACAGGGCCTACAATGAGCAGTTCTTC. Amino acid sequence: CASGRDRAYNEQFF.

This chain uses TRBV28 with TRBJ2-7; D is perhaps TRBD2 (6 bases). The CDR3 consists of 15 residues. Per germline, CDR1 MDHEN and CDR2 SYDVKM. V was clipped by 2 bases and J by 5 bases, with 16 bases between them. The CDR3: CASSLLVGTHHEQYF. The CDR3 DNA follows: TGTGCCAGCAGTTTACTGGTAGGGACTCACCACGAGCAGTACTTC. The full variable domain, completed using reference TRBV28 and TRBJ2-7, is DVKVTQSSRYLVKRTGEKVFLECVQDMDHENMFWYRQDPGLGLRLIYFSYDVKMKEKGDIPEGYSVSREKKERFSLILESASTNQTSMYLCASSLLVGTHHEQYFGPGTRLTVT.